Detailed here is one T cell receptor beta chain. Its antigen is not yet known. There are no base qualities to consult, and no much larger clone falls within one base. The method behind the library was the immunoSEQ multiplex PCR assay. Entries here come from immuneACCESS through TCRdb and include only in-frame sequences with V and J called. Some clones fail to appear in such tables; in the studies checked, an unresolved V gene covers under half of the shortfall, and the cause of the remainder is unknown. The sample includes over 65,000 clones, with approximately 90% observed a single time. The top ten clonotypes cover around 2% of the sample. This specimen comes from a study of T cell changes during pregnancy in multiple sclerosis (dated by TCRdb to the late 2010s). For the study in its entirety: Changes in the T cell repertoire over the course of pregnancy were examined in this study in women with multiple sclerosis.

The germline V gene supplies CDR1 SQVTM and CDR2 ANQGSEA. The cysteine opens and the phenylalanine closes a CDR3 of 14 amino acids. Left in the record is the CDR3 DNA by itself, 42 bases read in frame from the first base. The trim is 1 base for V and 6 bases for J, with a gap of 16 bases between the germline ends. The receptor was isolated from a female donor in good health, enrolled as a control in a pregnancy study. The sample consisted of peripheral blood, taken in the first trimester of pregnancy. Rearrangement joined TRBV29-1 to TRBJ2-7, and possibly TRBD1, on 6 matching bases. The CDR3 here reads CSVEAGRGTGEQYF. The nucleotide sequence is TGCAGCGTTGAAGCGGGCAGGGGAACAGGCGAGCAGTACTTC.